The present entry profiles one T cell receptor (beta chain) with its context. Which antigen it targets is not known. No much larger clone exists at a distance of one base, and base qualities are not known. The donors were healthy, HIV-negative adults who had no recently reported acute infections or vaccinations. All donors were Caucasian adults living in Nashville, Tennessee, USA. CD4+ T cells were enriched by magnetic negative selection, after which naive cells were positively selected on CD45RA and the negative fraction was taken as the memory subset. Blood was obtained by leukapheresis, after which PBMCs were separated by Ficoll-Histopaque density gradient centrifugation and cryopreserved in liquid nitrogen vapor phase. Analytical flow cytometry was used to check the purity and quantity of every magnetically sorted T cell population. From each sorted fraction, genomic DNA was isolated and quantified by UV absorbance on a Nanodrop 2000c.

The germline V gene provides CDR1 SGHTA and CDR2 FQGNSA. Taken from cysteine to phenylalanine, the CDR3 has 15 residues. Here the CDR3 DNA is all that survives: 45 bases in frame from base 1. V is clipped by 2 bases and J by 1 base, and the sequence between their germline boundaries is 6 bases long. These data belong to a study of shared clonotypes between healthy human individuals (dated by TCRdb to between 2020 and 2021). About the investigation overall: A couple of women and three men aged 18 to 49 years were included in the cohort. To increase sequencing depth and limit assay-specific biases, different laboratories used diverse techniques to prepare libraries and sequence TCR repertoires. Blood TCR repertoires of a handful of healthy adults were deeply sequenced to estimate repertoire size and the extent of clonotype sharing between individuals. Each donor's leukapheresis produced roughly between about 0.9 and 9.5 billion PBMCs. For each donor, three plates each were used for CD4 naive and CD4 memory, two plates were used for CD8 naive, and one plate was used for CD8 memory.

Using the deep immunoSEQ assay, TCR CDR3 regions were amplified from genomic DNA by multiplex PCR. Genomic DNA extracted from each cell subset was distributed evenly over all wells of several immunoSEQ 96-well plates, and each plate served as one replicate. For sorted subsets, each replicate PCR was loaded with roughly 200 ng genomic DNA, equivalent to 32,000 or so T cell genomes. The purified libraries were quantified using a Qubit 3.0 fluorometer, sized with a Bioanalyzer 2100, and then quantified again using the KAPA Library Quantification kit. A separate single-read 150-cycle Illumina NextSeq 550 flow cell was used to sequence each immunoSEQ 96-well plate. On the authors' methods: Because the immunoSEQ output held only junctional sequences and lacked quality scores, the filtering could not match the filtering applied to full-length reads. Sequences were annotated with PyIR, a Python wrapper for IgBLAST v1.9, using IMGT germline references to assign V/J genes and CDR3. Reads were removed for weak V/J assignments (E-value above 1e-6), missing CDR3, stop codons, out-of-frame junctions, or ambiguous translated residues. A V3J clonotype was defined by an identical inferred V gene, J gene, and CDR3 amino acid sequence. Percentage overlap between repertoires was calculated by dividing the number of shared unique clonotypes by the size of the smaller repertoire. RTK rarefaction, the Chao1 estimator, and Recon v2.1 estimates of unobserved clonotypes were used to assess repertoire richness. OLGA was used to compute generation probabilities for all TCRbeta clonotypes that the gDNA method yielded from a handful of donors. Sourced from immuneACCESS, this table was stored by TCRdb with only in-frame sequences that have V and J called. A share of the clones is absent; for the studies checked, an unresolved V gene accounts for under half, and the remainder has no known explanation. The DNA gave D and trimming, while V, J and clone size come from that table. The table for this sample lists hundreds of thousands of clones; roughly 72% of them were counted only once. The ten top clones hold roughly 1.9% of the sample.

What the study reported, not specific to this receptor: The genetic and exposure-history diversity represented was limited by the small number of donors. Sampling was restricted to blood, and TCR repertoires in tissues likely differ from the TCR repertoires found in blood. Pairwise subsampling led to the expectation that sequencing depth would affect the degree of clonotype sharing among donors. Naive subsets generally had larger estimated clonotype richness than memory subsets did. When a handful of donors were compared, the shared fraction of clonotypes was about 5% for naive CD4, around 3.6% for naive CD8, roughly 2.5% for memory CD4, and less than 0.5% for memory CD8. Clonotypes shared by all four sorted-subset donors showed higher generation probabilities than non-shared clonotypes. Incomplete sequencing was indicated by rarefaction of sorted-subset datasets, despite the large sequencing depth.

The origin of this receptor is a woman in her 30s in good health. The sample comprised memory CD4+ T cells sorted from blood. The cell subset or site label, read with the paper, signifies: CD45RA-negative fraction. This receptor chain uses TRBV7-2 and TRBJ2-6; the D gene assignment is ambiguous. The CDR3 is CASSLFWSGANVLTF. Here is the DNA: TGTGCCAGCAGCTTATTCTGGTCTGGGGCCAACGTCCTGACTTTC.